A selection of T cell receptor beta chains follows, all from one sample in a study of cytomegalovirus exposure and HLA in healthy donors. This table comes from immunoSEQ multiplex PCR, and its TCRdb copy is limited to in-frame clones, with some not included. The table lists around 71,000 clones, 90% to 95% of them singletons. The sequenced sample was PBMCs. These receptors all stem from a man aged 18 to 29 in good health and CMV-seropositive. Both conserved end residues are part of each CDR3. A D gene is named only where the DNA matches it firmly. Clone size appears in some rows only: once, few, many, or a class for an expanded clone.

>TRBD2|TRBJ2-1|once|TRBV19
TGTGCCAGTAGTATAGTGGGGGGGGAGTACAATGAGCAGTTCTTC
CASSIVGGEYNEQFF
>-|TRBJ2-2|-|TRBV6-5
TGTGCCAGCAGAACCACAGGGCTTGCCGGGGAGCTGTTTTTT
CASRTTGLAGELFF
>-|TRBJ2-5|-|TRBV5-1
TGCGCCAGCAGCTTGGGGGCTGTTACGGAGACCCAGTACTTC
CASSLGAVTETQYF
>-|TRBJ1-2|-|TRBV28
TGTGCCAGCAATTCAGGGGATTTCGGCTACACCTTC
CASNSGDFGYTF
>-|TRBJ1-5|-|TRBV29-1
TGCAGCGCCCAGAGGGATAGCAATCAGCCCCAGCATTTT
CSAQRDSNQPQHF
>-|TRBJ1-4|-|TRBV28
TGTGCCAGCACCTCCCCACAGGCCTATGAAAAACTGTTTTTT
CASTSPQAYEKLFF
>TRBD2|TRBJ2-7|-|TRBV6-1
TGTGCCAGCAGTGATCGACTAGCAGCAAGCTACGAGCAGTACTTC
CASSDRLAASYEQYF
>-|TRBJ1-4|-|TRBV7-9
TGTGCCAGCAGCTTATTATCAGGGGTTAATGAAAAACTGTTTTTT
CASSLLSGVNEKLFF
>-|TRBJ1-1|-|TRBV19
TGTGCCAGTATTCTTGACCGGGGGACTGAAGCTTTCTTT
CASILDRGTEAFF
>-|TRBJ2-2|-|TRBV29-1
TGCAGCGTTGTCGGGTTAACCGGGGAGCTGTTTTTT
CSVVGLTGELFF
>TRBD1|TRBJ2-5|few|TRBV2
TGTGCCAGCAGTGCCAGACAGGGGGAAGAGACCCAGTACTTC
CASSARQGEETQYF
>TRBD2|TRBJ2-1|-|TRBV29-1
TGCAGCGTGACGGGACTAGCGGGGGCATACAATGAGCAGTTCTTC
CSVTGLAGAYNEQFF
>-|TRBJ1-5|-|TRBV6-5
TGTGCCAGCAGTTCCCTGGACAGTTCTCAGCCCCAGCATTTT
CASSSLDSSQPQHF
>-|TRBJ2-5|-|TRBV5-1
TGCGCCAGCAGACCTACCCCGACTAGTTGGGGTGAGACCCAGTACTTC
CASRPTPTSWGETQYF
>-|TRBJ2-7|-|TRBV11-2
TGTGCCAGCAGCCCACTCCGGGGTACCGAGCAGTACTTC
CASSPLRGTEQYF
>TRBD1|TRBJ2-7|-|TRBV6-5
TGTGCCAGCAGTTACTCGCGCGACAGGGCTGGGTACTTC
CASSYSRDRAGYF
>-|TRBJ2-4|-|TRBV6-5
TGTGCCAGCAGGCGACCGGGACACAAAAACATTCAGTACTTC
CASRRPGHKNIQYF
>-|TRBJ2-7|-|TRBV4-1
TGCGCCAGCAGCCAAGAGGTTCGGGCGGGTAGCTCCTACGAGCAGTACTTC
CASSQEVRAGSSYEQYF
>TRBD1|TRBJ2-7|-|TRBV6-1
TGTGCCAGCTCTTCTGACTCCGGGACAGGGCTCGAGCAGTACTTC
CASSSDSGTGLEQYF
>-|TRBJ1-5|-|TRBV27
TGTGCCAGCAGTTTATCTAATTTTCAGCCCCAGCATTTT
CASSLSNFQPQHF
>-|TRBJ2-1|few|TRBV7-2
TGTGCCAGCAGCCTACTCACTAGGAACAATGAGCAGTTCTTC
CASSLLTRNNEQFF
>TRBD2|TRBJ2-7|-|TRBV27
TGTGCCAGTGCTAGCGGGGACTACGAGCAGTACTTC
CASASGDYEQYF
>-|TRBJ2-3|-|TRBV19
TGTGCCAGTAGTACTCCCTGGGTAGCGGCCACAGATACGCAGTATTTT
CASSTPWVAATDTQYF
>TRBD1|TRBJ1-5|few|TRBV4-2
TGTGCCAGCAGCCGTTCGACAGGGGAAGATCAGCCCCAGCATTTT
CASSRSTGEDQPQHF
>-|TRBJ2-7|once|TRBV6-5
TGTGCCAGCAGTTACATATCTTCGGGCTCCTACGAGCAGTACTTC
CASSYISSGSYEQYF
>TRBD2|TRBJ2-1|-|TRBV7-2
TGTGCCAGCAGCCGTTTAGGTACTAGCGGGGGCCTCTCCTACAATGAGCAGTTCTTC
CASSRLGTSGGLSYNEQFF
>-|TRBJ2-7|-|TRBV6-1
TGTGCCAGCAGATATATGACACACTACGAGCAGTACTTC
CASRYMTHYEQYF
>TRBD1|TRBJ2-7|-|TRBV28
TGTGCCAGCAGTCGGACAGGACAGACAAGGAGGGAGCAGTACTTC
CASSRTGQTRREQYF
>-|TRBJ2-3|-|TRBV30
TGTGCCTGGAAGCCACAGTCCACAGATACGCAGTATTTT
CAWKPQSTDTQYF
>TRBD2|TRBJ2-5|-|TRBV12-5
TGTGCTAGTGGTTTGCCACCCCCGGGCAGGGAGGGCCAAGAGACCCAGTACTTC
CASGLPPPGREGQETQYF
>-|TRBJ2-7|-|TRBV7-9
TGTGCCAGCAGCCCACTGCTGGCGGGTTACTACGAGCAGTACTTC
CASSPLLAGYYEQYF
>-|TRBJ2-3|-|TRBV27
TGTGCCAGCTGGAGGGGAGTTGGAGATACGCAGTATTTT
CASWRGVGDTQYF
>TRBD1|TRBJ2-7|once|TRBV27
TGTGCCAGCAGGAGGGACAGTACCTACGAGCAGTACTTC
CASRRDSTYEQYF
>-|TRBJ2-3|-|TRBV5-6
TGTGCCAGCAGCTTGGTGGGGCTAGATACGCAGTATTTT
CASSLVGLDTQYF
>-|TRBJ2-3|-|TRBV10-3
TGTGCCAACCAGGGTTCTAGCACAGATACGCAGTATTTT
CANQGSSTDTQYF
>-|TRBJ1-5|-|TRBV2
TGTGCCAGCAGTGAACCGGAGGGACAGCCCCAGCATTTT
CASSEPEGQPQHF
>-|TRBJ1-4|-|TRBV4-1
TGCGCCAGCAGCCAAACCGACACGCCAACTAATGAAAAACTGTTTTTT
CASSQTDTPTNEKLFF
>-|TRBJ2-3|-|TRBV5-1
TGCGCCAGCAGCCCCGGGACTGACCCTCGCACAGATACGCAGTATTTT
CASSPGTDPRTDTQYF
>TRBD1|TRBJ1-5|once|TRBV6-1
TGTGCCAGCAGTGAATTGAGGGACAGCCTTAGCAATCAGCCCCAGCATTTT
CASSELRDSLSNQPQHF
>TRBD1|TRBJ2-5|-|TRBV2
TGTGCCAGCAGTGCCACCGGGACAGTCCCGGAAAGGGAGACCCAGTACTTC
CASSATGTVPERETQYF
>-|TRBJ2-3|-|TRBV9
TGTGCCAGCAGCCACGGACTCACAGATACGCAGTATTTT
CASSHGLTDTQYF
>-|TRBJ2-3|-|TRBV19
TGTGCCAGTAGGGACGGCGGGAGCACAGATACGCAGTATTTT
CASRDGGSTDTQYF
>TRBD2|TRBJ2-7|-|TRBV9
TGTGCCAGCAGTGTGAGCGGGACCAGCTCCTACGAGCAGTACTTC
CASSVSGTSSYEQYF
>TRBD1|TRBJ1-1|few|TRBV5-6
TGTGCCAGCAGCCTGAGATGGACAGGGTCCAGCACTGAAGCTTTCTTT
CASSLRWTGSSTEAFF
>TRBD2|TRBJ2-3|-|TRBV25-1
TGTGCCAGCAGTTCACGGCTAGCGGGAGGGTACACAGATACGCAGTATTTT
CASSSRLAGGYTDTQYF
>-|TRBJ2-2|-|TRBV11-3
TGTGCCAGCAGCCGTCGTAGCGGCGCGAACACCGGGGAGCTGTTTTTT
CASSRRSGANTGELFF
>-|TRBJ2-7|-|TRBV5-1
TGCGCCAGCAGCTTGGAGGCGGGGCCCTACGAGCAGTACTTC
CASSLEAGPYEQYF
>TRBD1|TRBJ2-7|-|TRBV7-9
TGTGCCAGCAGCCCGACAGGGATCTACGAGCAGTACTTC
CASSPTGIYEQYF
>TRBD2|TRBJ2-3|-|TRBV19
TGTGCCAGCCGCCCTAGCGGGGGGTTCACAGATACGCAGTATTTT
CASRPSGGFTDTQYF
>TRBD2|TRBJ2-1|-|TRBV14
TGTGCCAGCAGCCAGTTCCTAGCGGGAGGCACCGTACGGGAGCAGTTCTTC
CASSQFLAGGTVREQFF
>TRBD1|TRBJ1-1|-|TRBV7-8
TGTGCCAGCAGCAGGGGACAGGGGGCTAACACTGAAGCTTTCTTT
CASSRGQGANTEAFF